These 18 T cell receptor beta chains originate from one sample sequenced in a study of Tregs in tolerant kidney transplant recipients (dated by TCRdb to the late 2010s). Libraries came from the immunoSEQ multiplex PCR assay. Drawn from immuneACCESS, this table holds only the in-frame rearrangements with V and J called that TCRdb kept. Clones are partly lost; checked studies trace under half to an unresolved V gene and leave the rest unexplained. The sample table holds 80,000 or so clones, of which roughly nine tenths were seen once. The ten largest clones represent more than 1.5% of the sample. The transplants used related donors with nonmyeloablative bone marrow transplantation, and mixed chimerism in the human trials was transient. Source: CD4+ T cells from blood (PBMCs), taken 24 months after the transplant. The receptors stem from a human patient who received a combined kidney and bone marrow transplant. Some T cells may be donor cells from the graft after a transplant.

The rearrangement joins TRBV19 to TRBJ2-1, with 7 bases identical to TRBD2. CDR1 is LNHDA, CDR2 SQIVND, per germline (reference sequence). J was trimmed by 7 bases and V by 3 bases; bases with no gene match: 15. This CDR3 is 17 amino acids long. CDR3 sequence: CASSMPYRLAPMNEQFF. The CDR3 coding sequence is TGTGCCAGTAGTATGCCCTATCGACTAGCCCCTATGAATGAGCAGTTCTTC.

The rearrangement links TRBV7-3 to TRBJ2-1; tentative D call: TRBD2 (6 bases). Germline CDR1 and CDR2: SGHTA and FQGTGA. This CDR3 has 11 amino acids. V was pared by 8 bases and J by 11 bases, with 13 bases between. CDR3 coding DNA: TGTGCCAGCGGGACCGGGACTCAGCAGTTCTTC. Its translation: CASGTGTQQFF.

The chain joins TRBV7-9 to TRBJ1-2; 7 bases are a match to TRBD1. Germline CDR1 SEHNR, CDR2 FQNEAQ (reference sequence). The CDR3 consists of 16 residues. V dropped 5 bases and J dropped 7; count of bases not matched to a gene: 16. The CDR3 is CASSPNPSQGPVGYTF. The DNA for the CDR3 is TGTGCCAGCAGCCCAAACCCCTCACAGGGGCCGGTTGGCTACACCTTC. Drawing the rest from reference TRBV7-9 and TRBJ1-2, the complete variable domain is DTGVSQNPRHKITKRGQNVTFRCDPISEHNRLYWYRQTLGQGPEFLTYFQNEAQLEKSRLLSDRFSAERPKGSFSTLEIQRTEQGDSAMYLCASSPNPSQGPVGYTFGSGTRLTVV.

The CDR3, as DNA: TGTGCCAGCAGCGGCCTTCTAGCGCGGAATGAGCAGTTCTTC. Encoded protein: CASSGLLARNEQFF. The chain has TRBV9 and TRBJ2-1; possibly TRBD2 for D (6 bases). The CDR3 totals 14 residues. In germline, CDR1 is SGDLS, CDR2 YYNGEE. Trimming took 3 bases from V and 7 from J, leaving 14 bases between them.

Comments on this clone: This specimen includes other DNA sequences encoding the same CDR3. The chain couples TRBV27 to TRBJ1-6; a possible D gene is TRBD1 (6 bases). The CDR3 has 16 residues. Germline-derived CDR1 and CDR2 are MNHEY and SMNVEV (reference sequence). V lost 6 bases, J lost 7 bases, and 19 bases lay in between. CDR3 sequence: CASSYMTQGVNSPLHF. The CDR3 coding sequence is TGTGCCAGCAGCTATATGACACAGGGAGTCAATTCACCCCTCCACTTT.

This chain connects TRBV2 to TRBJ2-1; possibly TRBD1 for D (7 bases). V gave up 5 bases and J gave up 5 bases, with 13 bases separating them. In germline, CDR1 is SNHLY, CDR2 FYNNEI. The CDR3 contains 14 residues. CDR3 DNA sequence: TGTGCCAGCAGTTCCCAGGGGGAGGACAATGAGCAGTTCTTC. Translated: CASSSQGEDNEQFF.

The CDR3, as DNA: TGTGCCAGCAGACGGAACAGGGCGGTATTGACCGGGGAGCTGTTTTTT. Translation: CASRRNRAVLTGELFF. The J gene is TRBJ2-2, the V gene TRBV28, with a possible D match to TRBD1 (6 bases). Germline V gene sequence: CDR1 MDHEN, CDR2 SYDVKM. This CDR3 region has 16 residues. Trimming took 6 bases from V and 5 from J, leaving 19 bases between them.

CDR3 in DNA: TGTGCCAGTAGTAACGCCCGAGCGGGGGGACCAAATGAGCAGTTCTTC. Translation: CASSNARAGGPNEQFF. This chain connects TRBV19 to TRBJ2-1, with 9 bases matching TRBD2. Germline values: CDR1 LNHDA, CDR2 SQIVND (reference sequence). J lost 7 bases, V lost 4 bases, and 11 bases had no gene match. The CDR3 contains 16 residues.

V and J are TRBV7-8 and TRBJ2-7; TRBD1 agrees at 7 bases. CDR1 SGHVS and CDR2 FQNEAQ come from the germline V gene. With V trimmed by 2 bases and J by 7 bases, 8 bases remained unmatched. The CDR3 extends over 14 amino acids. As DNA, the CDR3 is TGTGCCAGCAGCTTAACAGGGGTCGTGTTTGAGCAGTACTTC. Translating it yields CASSLTGVVFEQYF.

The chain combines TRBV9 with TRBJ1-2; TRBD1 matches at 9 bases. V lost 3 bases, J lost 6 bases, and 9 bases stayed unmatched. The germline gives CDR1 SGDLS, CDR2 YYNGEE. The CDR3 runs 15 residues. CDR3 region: CASSESGQGRDGYTF. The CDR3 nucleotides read TGTGCCAGCAGCGAATCGGGACAGGGTCGCGATGGCTACACCTTC.

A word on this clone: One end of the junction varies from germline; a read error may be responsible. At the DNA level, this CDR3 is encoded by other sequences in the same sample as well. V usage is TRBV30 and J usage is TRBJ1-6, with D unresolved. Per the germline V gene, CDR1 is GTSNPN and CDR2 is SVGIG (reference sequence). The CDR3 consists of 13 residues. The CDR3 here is CAWRVTTNSPLHF. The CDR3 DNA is TGTGCCTGGAGGGTTACAACTAATTCCCCCCTCCACTTT.

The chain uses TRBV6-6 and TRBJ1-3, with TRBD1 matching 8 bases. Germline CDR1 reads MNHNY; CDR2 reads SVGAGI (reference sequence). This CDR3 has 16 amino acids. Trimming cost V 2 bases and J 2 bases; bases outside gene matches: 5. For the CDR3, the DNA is TGTGCCAGCAGTTACGCCGTGGACAGGGCTGGAAACACCATATATTTT. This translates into CASSYAVDRAGNTIYF.

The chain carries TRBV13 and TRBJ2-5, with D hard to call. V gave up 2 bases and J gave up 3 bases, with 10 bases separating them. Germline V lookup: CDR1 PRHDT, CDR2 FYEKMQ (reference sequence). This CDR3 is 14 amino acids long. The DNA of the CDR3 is TGTGCCAGCAGCTTATGGGCAGCAGAAGAGACCCAGTACTTC. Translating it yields CASSLWAAEETQYF.

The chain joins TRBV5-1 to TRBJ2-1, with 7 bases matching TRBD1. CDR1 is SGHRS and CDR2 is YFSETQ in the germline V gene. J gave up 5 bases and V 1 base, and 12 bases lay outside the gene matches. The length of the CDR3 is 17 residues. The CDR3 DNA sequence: TGCGCCAGCAGCTTGTTCCCCCAGGGACAGAGTCACAATGAGCAGTTCTTC. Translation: CASSLFPQGQSHNEQFF.

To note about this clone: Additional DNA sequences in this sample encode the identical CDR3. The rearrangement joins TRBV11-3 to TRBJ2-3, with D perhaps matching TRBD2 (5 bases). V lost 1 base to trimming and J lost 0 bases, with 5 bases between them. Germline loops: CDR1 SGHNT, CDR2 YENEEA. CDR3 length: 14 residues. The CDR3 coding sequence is TGTGCCAGCAGCTTAGGGAGGAGCACAGATACGCAGTATTTT. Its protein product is CASSLGRSTDTQYF.

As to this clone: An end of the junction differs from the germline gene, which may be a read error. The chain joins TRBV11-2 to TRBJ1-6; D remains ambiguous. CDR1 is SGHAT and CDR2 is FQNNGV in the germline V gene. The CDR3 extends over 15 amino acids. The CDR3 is CASSLGSSYNSPLHF. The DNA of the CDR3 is TGTGCCAGCAGCTTAGGAAGCTCCTATAATTCCCCCCTCCACTTT. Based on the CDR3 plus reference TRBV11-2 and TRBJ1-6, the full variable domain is EAGVAQSPRYKIIEKRQSVAFWCNPISGHATLYWYQQILGQGPKLLIQFQNNGVVDDSQLPKDRFSAERLKGVDSTLKIQPAKLEDSAVYLCASSLGSSYNSPLHFGNGTRLTVT.

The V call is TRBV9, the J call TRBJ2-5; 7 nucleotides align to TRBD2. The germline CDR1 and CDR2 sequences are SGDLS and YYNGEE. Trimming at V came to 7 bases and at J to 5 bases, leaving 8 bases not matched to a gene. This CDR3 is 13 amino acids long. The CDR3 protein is CASSGGVGETQYF. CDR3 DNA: TGTGCCAGCTCTGGGGGGGTTGGGGAGACCCAGTACTTC.

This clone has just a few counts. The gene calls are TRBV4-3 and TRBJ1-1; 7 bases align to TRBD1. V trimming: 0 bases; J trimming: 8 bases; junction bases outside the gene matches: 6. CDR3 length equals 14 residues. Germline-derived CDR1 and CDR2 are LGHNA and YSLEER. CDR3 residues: CASSQDLDRDEAFF. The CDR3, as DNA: TGCGCCAGCAGCCAAGATTTAGACAGGGACGAAGCTTTCTTT.